This T cell receptor (beta chain) is from a study of cytomegalovirus exposure and HLA in healthy donors. Study-wide results and caveats: The authors later linked a missense DCLRE1C variant to TCR beta V- and J-gene trimming. As confirmed in vitro, three CMV-associated chains were specific for CMV antigens.

Concerning this clone itself: Its target is not known.

Amplification used 60 Vbeta primers and 13 Jbeta primers. TCRdb's copy holds only in-frame clones and misses some; the assay was immunoSEQ multiplex PCR. The sample lists approximately 170,000 clones; 81% were seen once. The donors comprised healthy bone marrow donors. The germline V and J ends were trimmed by 6 bases and 1 base, with 10 bases remaining between them. The CDR3 has 14 amino acids. The V gene's germline CDR1 is MNHEY and CDR2 SVGAGI. The J gene is TRBJ1-5, the V gene TRBV6-5; maybe TRBD1 (6 bases). Source material: PBMCs. The source of this sequence is a man aged 50-59 years in good health and CMV-seropositive. The CDR3 region has the DNA TGTGCCAGCAGGGGGGGGCTGAGCAATCAGCCCCAGCATTTT. Its translation: CASRGGLSNQPQHF.